The entry that follows covers one T cell receptor beta chain sequence. Antigen: not known. The protocol was immunoSEQ multiplex PCR, while the TCRdb copy is restricted to in-frame clones and leaves out a portion. The repertoire holds some 86,000 clones, around 92% seen once, with around 6.5% in the top ten. With baseline, cycle 4 day 1, and cycle 7 day 1 as timepoints, blood was sampled. The sample is drawn from a study of OX40 agonist ivuxolimab in advanced cancers. Across the whole study: Every patient in dose escalation had hepatocellular carcinoma, melanoma, renal cell or head and neck cancer.

V shed 3 bases, J shed 6 bases, and the junction held 8 bases outside the gene matches. CDR3 length: 17 amino acids. The germline CDR1 and CDR2 sequences are SGDLS and YYNGEE. Study results and caveats: Certain nonresponding patients likewise had low normalized T-cell clonal expansion. The CD4+ and CD8+ T cells in the blood had expanded clonally by week 6 at 0.1 to 3.0 mg/kg.

This TCR was recovered from an adult with an advanced solid tumor such as melanoma, head and neck, liver or kidney cancer. This sample comprised CD4+ or CD8+ T cells sorted from blood, obtained in a trial of the OX40 agonist ivuxolimab. The chain uses TRBV9 and TRBJ2-1; 14 bases line up with TRBD2. The CDR3 reads CASSAGTSGSGRNEQFF. In nucleotides, the CDR3 is TGTGCCAGCAGCGCTGGGACTAGCGGGAGTGGGCGCAATGAGCAGTTCTTC.